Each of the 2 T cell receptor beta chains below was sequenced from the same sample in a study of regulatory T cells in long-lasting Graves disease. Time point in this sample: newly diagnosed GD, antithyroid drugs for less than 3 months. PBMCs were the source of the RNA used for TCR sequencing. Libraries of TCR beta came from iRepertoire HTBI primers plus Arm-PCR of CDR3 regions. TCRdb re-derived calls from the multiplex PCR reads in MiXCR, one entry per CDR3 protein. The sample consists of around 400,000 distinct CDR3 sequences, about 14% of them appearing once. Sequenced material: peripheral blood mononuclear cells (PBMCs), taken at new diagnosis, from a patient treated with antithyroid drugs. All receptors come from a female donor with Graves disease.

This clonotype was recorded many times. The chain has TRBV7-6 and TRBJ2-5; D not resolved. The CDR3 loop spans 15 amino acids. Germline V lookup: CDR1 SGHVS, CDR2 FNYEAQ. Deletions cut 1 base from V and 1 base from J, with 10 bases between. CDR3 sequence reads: CASSLDGSFQETQYF. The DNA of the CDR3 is TGTGCCAGCAGCTTAGATGGCAGTTTCCAAGAGACCCAGTACTTC.

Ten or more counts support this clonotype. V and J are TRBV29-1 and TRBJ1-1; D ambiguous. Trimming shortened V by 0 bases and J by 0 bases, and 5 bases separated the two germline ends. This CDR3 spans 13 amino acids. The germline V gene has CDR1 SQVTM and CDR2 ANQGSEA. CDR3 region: CSVEEAVNTEAFF. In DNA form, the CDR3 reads TGCAGCGTTGAAGAGGCGGTGAACACTGAAGCTTTCTTT.